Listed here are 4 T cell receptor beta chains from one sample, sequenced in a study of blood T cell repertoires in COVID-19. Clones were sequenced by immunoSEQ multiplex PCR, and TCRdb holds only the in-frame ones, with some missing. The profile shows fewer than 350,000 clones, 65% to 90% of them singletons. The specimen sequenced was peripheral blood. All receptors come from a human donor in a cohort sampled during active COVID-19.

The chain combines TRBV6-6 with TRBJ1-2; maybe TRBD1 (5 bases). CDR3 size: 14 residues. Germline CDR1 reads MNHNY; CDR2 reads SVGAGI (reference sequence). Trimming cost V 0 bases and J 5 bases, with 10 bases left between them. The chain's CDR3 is CASSYSGQAYGYTF. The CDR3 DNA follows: TGTGCCAGCAGTTACTCCGGACAAGCATATGGCTACACCTTC.

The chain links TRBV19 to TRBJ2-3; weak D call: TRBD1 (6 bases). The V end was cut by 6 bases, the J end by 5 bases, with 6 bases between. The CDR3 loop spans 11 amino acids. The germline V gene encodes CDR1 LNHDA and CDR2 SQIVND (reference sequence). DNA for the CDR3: TGTGCCAGTAGAGGGGGAGATACGCAGTATTTT. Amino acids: CASRGGDTQYF.

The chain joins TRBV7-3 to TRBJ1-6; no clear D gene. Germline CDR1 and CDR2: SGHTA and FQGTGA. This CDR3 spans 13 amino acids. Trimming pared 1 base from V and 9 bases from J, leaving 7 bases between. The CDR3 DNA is TGTGCCAGCAGCTTAATCAAACTTTCACCCCTCCACTTT. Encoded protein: CASSLIKLSPLHF. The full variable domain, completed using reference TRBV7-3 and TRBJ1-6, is GAGVSQTPSNKVTEKGKYVELRCDPISGHTALYWYRQSLGQGPEFLIYFQGTGAADDSGLPNDRFFAVRPEGSVSTLKIQRTERGDSAVYLCASSLIKLSPLHFGNGTRLTVT.

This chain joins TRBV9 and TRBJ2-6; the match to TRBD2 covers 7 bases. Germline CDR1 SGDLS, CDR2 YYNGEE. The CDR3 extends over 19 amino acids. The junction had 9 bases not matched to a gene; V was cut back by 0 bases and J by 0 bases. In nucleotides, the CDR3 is TGTGCCAGCAGCGTAGTCCCAGCGGGGATCCCCTCTGGGGCCAACGTCCTGACTTTC. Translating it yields CASSVVPAGIPSGANVLTF.